These T cell receptor beta chains were read from a single sample in a study of liver allograft versus peripheral blood T cells. One entry per CDR3 protein, called by TCRdb with MiXCR from the reads. The sample has approximately 13,000 distinct CDR3 sequences; approximately 20% are singletons. These receptor sequences come from a human patient who had a liver transplant. These T cells may partly come from the graft donor. Each CDR3 is given with its conserved first and last residue. A D gene is named only where the DNA matches it firmly. A row's size may be missing; if present it is once, few, many or a size class.

v_gene	abundance	j_gene	d_gene	len	CDR3aa	CDR3nt
TRBV5-6	medium-sized	TRBJ1-3	-	12	CASSFSGNTIYF	TGTGCCAGCAGCTTTTCTGGAAACACCATATATTTT
TRBV18	-	TRBJ1-4	-	14	CASSPAGINEKLFF	TGTGCCAGCTCCCCCGCAGGGATAAATGAAAAACTGTTTTTT
TRBV7-2	-	TRBJ2-1	-	15	CASRELARSYNEQFF	TGTGCCAGCAGAGAGCTAGCGCGGTCCTACAATGAGCAGTTCTTC
TRBV7-9	many	TRBJ1-1	TRBD1	19	CASSSWDRVFSSSYTEAFF	TGTGCCAGCAGTAGTTGGGACAGGGTTTTTTCAAGTTCGTACACTGAAGCTTTCTTT
TRBV2	-	TRBJ1-6	-	12	CASSSPNSPLHF	TGTGCCAGCAGCTCCCCTAATTCACCCCTCCACTTT
TRBV7-2	medium-sized	TRBJ2-2	-	15	CASSLVRTNTGELFF	TGTGCCAGCAGCTTAGTGAGGACAAACACCGGGGAGCTGTTTTTT
TRBV7-9	many	TRBJ1-1	-	13	CASSLSHNTEAFF	TGTGCCAGCAGCTTAAGCCATAACACTGAAGCTTTCTTT
TRBV6-5	many	TRBJ2-7	TRBD1	15	CASSYRDRGRYEQYF	TGTGCCAGCAGTTACCGGGACAGGGGCCGCTACGAGCAGTACTTC
TRBV12-3/TRBV12-4	few	TRBJ1-2	TRBD1	12	CASSFGDSGYTF	TGTGCCAGCAGTTTTGGGGACAGTGGCTACACCTTC
TRBV6-6	medium-sized	TRBJ1-3	-	13	CASSYPTGNTIYF	TGTGCCAGCAGTTACCCTACTGGAAACACCATATATTTT
TRBV6-6	medium-sized	TRBJ1-3	-	14	CASSYTSSGNTIYF	TGTGCCAGCAGTTACACAAGCTCTGGAAACACCATATATTTT
TRBV12-3/TRBV12-4	-	TRBJ1-4	TRBD1	15	CASSLWTGADEKLFF	TGTGCCAGCAGTTTATGGACAGGGGCGGATGAAAAACTGTTTTTT
TRBV15	few	TRBJ1-2	-	14	CATSRDSKGRGDTF	TGTGCCACCAGCAGAGATAGCAAAGGGAGAGGAGACACCTTC
TRBV5-4	-	TRBJ2-7	-	12	CASSLVGIEQYF	TGTGCCAGCAGCTTGGTTGGTATCGAGCAGTACTTC
TRBV6-6	medium-sized	TRBJ1-2	TRBD1	15	CASSNRQGGTYGYTF	TGTGCCAGCAGTAACCGACAGGGGGGAACTTATGGCTACACCTTC
TRBV19	-	TRBJ2-3	TRBD2	17	CASSIAGRGGPGDTQYF	TGTGCCAGTAGTATCGCAGGGCGGGGGGGCCCGGGAGATACGCAGTATTTT
TRBV18	many	TRBJ1-1	-	13	CASSPPAGPEAFF	TGTGCCAGCTCCCCCCCTGCGGGCCCTGAAGCTTTCTTT
TRBV6-2/TRBV6-3	few	TRBJ1-1	-	17	CASSGTTGRVMNTEAFF	TGTGCCAGCAGTGGAACGACAGGTCGAGTAATGAACACTGAAGCTTTCTTT
TRBV6-1	many	TRBJ1-1	-	13	CASSEQGNTEAFF	TGTGCCAGCAGTGAGCAGGGAAACACTGAAGCTTTCTTT
TRBV18	medium-sized	TRBJ1-1	-	15	CASSPALIVNTEAFF	TGTGCCAGCTCACCAGCTTTAATAGTGAACACTGAAGCTTTCTTT
TRBV18	-	TRBJ2-2	-	16	CASSPLAGPNTGELIF	TGTGCCAGCTCACCACTGGCGGGGCCGAACACCGGGGAGCTGATTTTT
TRBV10-3	many	TRBJ1-1	-	12	CAISMQNTEAFF	TGTGCCATCAGTATGCAGAACACTGAAGCTTTCTTT
TRBV20-1	-	TRBJ2-7	TRBD1	16	CSAVHSGTGIGYEQYF	TGCAGTGCCGTCCACTCCGGGACAGGGATAGGCTACGAGCAGTACTTC
TRBV27	few	TRBJ1-5	TRBD1	13	CASSPGGNQPQHF	TGTGCCAGCAGTCCAGGGGGAAATCAGCCCCAGCATTTT
TRBV10-3	few	TRBJ2-6	-	16	CASRDIQYSGANVLTF	TGTGCCAGCCGGGACATTCAGTACTCTGGGGCCAACGTCCTGACTTTC
TRBV20-1	-	TRBJ1-1	-	15	CSALDRGASATEAFF	TGCAGTGCCTTAGACCGGGGCGCGTCCGCCACTGAAGCTTTCTTT
TRBV7-2	many	TRBJ2-3	-	17	CASSLFSIGGSTDTQYF	TGTGCCAGCAGCTTATTCAGTATCGGCGGCAGCACAGATACGCAGTATTTT
TRBV18	-	TRBJ2-3	-	15	CASSALQGATDTQYF	TGTGCCAGCTCGGCTCTACAGGGCGCGACAGATACGCAGTATTTT
TRBV19	few	TRBJ1-2	-	11	CASSVERGYTF	TGTGCCAGTAGTGTGGAAAGGGGCTACACCTTC
TRBV7-2	medium-sized	TRBJ1-1	-	19	CASSFMTGTTSLRNTEAFF	TGTGCCAGCAGCTTTATGACCGGGACAACTTCCCTTAGGAACACTGAAGCTTTCTTT
TRBV18	medium-sized	TRBJ1-1	-	17	CASSPGRLDPGNTEAFF	TGTGCCAGCTCACCAGGCCGGCTGGACCCGGGGAACACTGAAGCTTTCTTT
TRBV18	many	TRBJ1-1	-	15	CASSPSVDANTEAFF	TGTGCCAGCTCACCGAGTGTGGACGCGAACACTGAAGCTTTCTTT
TRBV30	few	TRBJ2-1	TRBD2	17	CAWRRLAGGSSYNEQFF	TGTGCCTGGAGGCGACTAGCGGGGGGGAGCTCCTACAATGAGCAGTTCTTC
TRBV10-3	many	TRBJ1-2	-	14	CAISEPLGWGGYTF	TGTGCCATCAGTGAGCCACTCGGATGGGGAGGCTACACCTTC
TRBV18	few	TRBJ1-6	-	14	CASSQGLYNSPLHF	TGTGCCAGCTCGCAGGGGCTTTATAATTCACCCCTCCACTTT
TRBV12-3/TRBV12-4	-	TRBJ1-2	-	13	CASTLGQNYGYTF	TGTGCCAGCACCCTCGGACAGAACTATGGCTACACCTTC
TRBV7-2	medium-sized	TRBJ1-2	-	14	CASSLGGAMGGYTF	TGTGCCAGCAGCTTAGGGGGAGCGATGGGGGGCTACACCTTC
TRBV18	medium-sized	TRBJ1-5	-	14	CASSPVNSNQPQHF	TGTGCCAGCTCACCTGTAAATAGCAATCAGCCCCAGCATTTT